This T cell receptor (beta chain) was sequenced in a study of post-analysis software for immune sequencing data. General study findings and limits: Patients used several TRBV segments, including TRBV5-6, TRBV5-1 and TRBV20-1, more often than controls. Controls showed significantly higher normalized Chao1 diversity than did multiple sclerosis patients.

Incorporated into the TCR beta cDNA libraries were unique molecular identifiers, which served to reduce PCR and sequencing biases. TCRdb itself ran the PCR reads through MiXCR, one entry per CDR3 protein. In the table there are roughly 670,000 distinct CDR3 sequences, approximately 60% of which are singletons. This clonotype was detected a few times. Its antigen is unidentified. With V trimmed by 6 bases and J by 7 bases, 8 bases remained unmatched. The CDR3 contains 13 residues. CDR1 and CDR2 from the germline V gene are DFQATT and SNEGSKA (reference sequence). This TCR was sampled from a girl under 10 years old with multiple sclerosis. Sequences were obtained from blood. The V call is TRBV20-1, the J call TRBJ2-1, with 8 bases that match TRBD1. The CDR3 is CSARLWTGNEQFF. The CDR3 bases are TGCAGTGCCAGACTCTGGACAGGGAATGAGCAGTTCTTC.